This entry lists 16 T cell receptor beta chains sequenced from one sample in a study of T cell responses to AZD1222 COVID-19 vaccine. TCRdb's copy holds only in-frame clones and misses some; the assay was immunoSEQ multiplex PCR. The sample has 90,000 to 100,000 clones, around 84% seen once. This material consisted of peripheral blood, taken 28 days after the second AZD1222 dose. The receptors stem from an adult who received the AZD1222 COVID-19 vaccine.

This clone was picked up one time. Here the CDR3 reads CASSFSSGRLNSGNTIYF. The CDR3 DNA sequence: TGTGCCAGCAGCTTCAGCAGCGGACGGCTGAACTCTGGAAACACCATATATTTT. This chain joins TRBV7-9 and TRBJ1-3, with unresolved D. The germline CDR1 and CDR2 sequences are SEHNR and FQNEAQ (reference sequence). Deletions cut 3 bases from V and 0 bases from J, with 18 bases between. The CDR3 spans 18 residues.

The gene calls are TRBV7-2 and TRBJ1-4, with a weak D call TRBD1 (5 bases). This CDR3 contains 13 residues. Germline V gene sequence: CDR1 SGHTA, CDR2 FQGNSA. The ends were cut back, 8 bases at V and 3 bases at J, with 10 bases in the middle. DNA for the CDR3: TGTGCCAGCTCCGGGGCCGCTAATGAAAAACTGTTTTTT. Translated: CASSGAANEKLFF.

The chain carries TRBV5-4 and TRBJ2-5; 8 nucleotides line up with TRBD2. Trimming removed 5 bases from V and 4 bases from J; junction bases left unmatched: 13. From germline, CDR1 is SGHNT and CDR2 YYREEE (reference sequence). The CDR3 is made up of 16 amino acids. CDR3 region: CASSRSLGLAGETQYF. CDR3 bases: TGTGCCAGCAGTCGTTCGCTGGGGCTAGCGGGAGAGACCCAGTACTTC.

The chain carries TRBV15 and TRBJ2-3; the match to TRBD1 covers 8 bases. V was pared by 3 bases and J by 1 base, with 3 bases of the junction left unmatched. Germline lookup yields CDR1 LNHNV and CDR2 YYDKDF (reference sequence). The CDR3 spans 15 residues. This chain's CDR3 is CATSSGQGGTDTQYF. CDR3 bases: TGTGCCACCAGCAGCGGACAGGGAGGCACAGATACGCAGTATTTT.

This clone has a single count. This chain joins TRBV10-2 and TRBJ2-2, with D possibly matching TRBD1 (5 bases). Trimming pared 0 bases from V and 1 base from J, leaving 6 bases between. CDR3 length: 15 residues. Germline CDR1 and CDR2: WSHSY and SAAADI. The CDR3 spells CASSESTGNTGELFF. For the CDR3, the DNA is TGCGCCAGCAGTGAGTCCACAGGGAACACCGGGGAGCTGTTTTTT.

This chain connects TRBV6-5 to TRBJ2-3; 7 bases map to TRBD2. The CDR3 length is 15 residues. Germline V gene data show CDR1 as MNHEY and CDR2 as SVGAGI. J gave up 4 bases and V 5 bases, and 9 bases lay outside the gene matches. For the CDR3, the DNA is TGTGCCAGCAGTCCCCCCGGGGAGGGTGCAGATACGCAGTATTTT. This encodes CASSPPGEGADTQYF.

The rearrangement joins TRBV7-2 to TRBJ2-4; D is ambiguous. This CDR3 is 13 amino acids long. Germline V gives CDR1 SGHTA, CDR2 FQGNSA. V lost 5 bases to trimming and J lost 1 base, with 6 bases between them. This chain's CDR3 is CASSPSAKNIQYF. The DNA of the CDR3 is TGTGCCAGCAGCCCCTCTGCCAAAAACATTCAGTACTTC.

The chain recombines TRBV28 with TRBJ1-2, with D unresolved. Germline V CDR1 and CDR2: MDHEN, SYDVKM. Trimming removed 8 bases at V and 2 bases at J, with 15 bases between. The CDR3 spans 14 residues. CDR3 sequence (DNA): TGTGCCAGCGGCGATGTGTGGGGAAACTATGGCTACACCTTC. This sequence encodes CASGDVWGNYGYTF.

V is TRBV23-1 and J is TRBJ1-2, with D possibly TRBD1 on 5 matching bases. TRBV23-1 is annotated as an ORF whose role is uncertain. Trimming removed 1 base at V and 6 bases at J, with 6 bases between. This CDR3 contains 12 residues. CDR3 loop: CASSQWGHGYTF. Written as DNA, the CDR3 is TGCGCCAGCAGTCAATGGGGACATGGCTACACCTTC.

The chain links TRBV10-3 to TRBJ1-4; D gene uncertain. Germline CDR1 reads ENHRY; CDR2 reads SYGVKD. The V gene lost 5 bases and the J gene lost 2 bases, with 9 bases spanning the gap. This CDR3 has 14 amino acids. The DNA for the CDR3 is TGTGCCATCAGTAGGCTGTTCACTAATGAAAAACTGTTTTTT. It encodes CAISRLFTNEKLFF.

The chain joins TRBV6-1 to TRBJ2-3; no clear D gene. CDR3 length: 16 residues. V lost 4 bases to trimming and J lost 2 bases, with 16 bases between them. Germline loops: CDR1 MNHNS, CDR2 SASEGT. CDR3 in amino acids: CASSGFVRSTTDTQYF. CDR3 bases: TGTGCCAGCAGTGGCTTCGTCAGGTCAACCACAGATACGCAGTATTTT.

The V and J genes are TRBV11-1 and TRBJ2-7, with D unresolved. The CDR3 has 14 amino acids. V lost 4 bases and J lost 1, with 11 bases in between. Per the germline V gene, CDR1 is SGHAT and CDR2 is FQDESV (reference sequence). Written as DNA, the CDR3 is TGTGCCAGCAGCTCTGGGTCCCCTTCCTACGAGCAGTACTTC. It is translated as CASSSGSPSYEQYF.

V usage is TRBV25-1 and J usage is TRBJ1-6, with D hard to call. Germline CDR1 reads MGHDK; CDR2 reads SYGVNS. This CDR3 comprises 14 residues. The V gene lost 5 bases and the J gene lost 10 bases, with 15 bases spanning the gap. The CDR3 DNA reads as TGTGCCAGCAGTTTTCGGGCCTCCTTATCACCCCTCCACTTT. This translates into CASSFRASLSPLHF.

The V gene is TRBV2, the J gene TRBJ2-7, with 13 bases matching TRBD2. J lost 0 bases, V lost 2 bases, and 10 bases had no gene match. This CDR3 region has 19 residues. Germline lookup yields CDR1 SNHLY and CDR2 FYNNEI. CDR3 sequence reads: CASSERGLAGNFNSYEQYF. DNA of the CDR3: TGTGCCAGCAGTGAACGGGGACTAGCGGGGAACTTTAACTCCTACGAGCAGTACTTC.

The chain is built from TRBV6-6 and TRBJ1-1, with 7 nucleotides matching TRBD1. The germline V gene encodes CDR1 MNHNY and CDR2 SVGAGI (reference sequence). Trimming cost V 11 bases and J 1 base; bases outside gene matches: 4. The CDR3 extends over 12 amino acids. Here the CDR3 DNA reads TGTGCCGGCCGGACAGGGAACACTGAAGCTTTCTTT. Protein product: CAGRTGNTEAFF.

The chain employs TRBV10-3 and TRBJ2-7; 10 nucleotides match TRBD2. J gave up 2 bases and V 4 bases, and 8 bases lay outside the gene matches. The CDR3 length is 16 residues. Germline loops: CDR1 ENHRY, CDR2 SYGVKD. This chain's CDR3 is CAISVWSGGAPYEQYF. Here the CDR3 DNA reads TGTGCCATCAGTGTATGGAGCGGGGGGGCTCCCTACGAGCAGTACTTC.